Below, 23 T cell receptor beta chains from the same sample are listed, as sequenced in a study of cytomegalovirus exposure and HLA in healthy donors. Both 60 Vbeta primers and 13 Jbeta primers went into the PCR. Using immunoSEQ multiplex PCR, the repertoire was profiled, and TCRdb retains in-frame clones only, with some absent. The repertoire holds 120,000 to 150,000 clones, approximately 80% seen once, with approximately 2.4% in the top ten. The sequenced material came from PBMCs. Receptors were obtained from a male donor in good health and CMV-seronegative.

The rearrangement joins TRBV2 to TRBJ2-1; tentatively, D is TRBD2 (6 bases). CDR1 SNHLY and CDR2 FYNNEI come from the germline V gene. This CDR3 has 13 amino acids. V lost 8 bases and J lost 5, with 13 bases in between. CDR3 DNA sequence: TGTGCCAGCGAGGGGACTCAAGACAATGAGCAGTTCTTC. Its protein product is CASEGTQDNEQFF.

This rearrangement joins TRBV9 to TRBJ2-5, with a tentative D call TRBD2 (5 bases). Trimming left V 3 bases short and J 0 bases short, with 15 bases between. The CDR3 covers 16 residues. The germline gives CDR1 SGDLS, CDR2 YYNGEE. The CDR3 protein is CASSGGLADYQETQYF. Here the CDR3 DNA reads TGTGCCAGCAGCGGAGGGCTAGCAGATTACCAAGAGACCCAGTACTTC.

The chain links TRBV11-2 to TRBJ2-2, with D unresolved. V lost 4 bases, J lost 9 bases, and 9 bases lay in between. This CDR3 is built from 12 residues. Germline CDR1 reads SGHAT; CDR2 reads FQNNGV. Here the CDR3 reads CASSSVERELFF. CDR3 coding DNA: TGTGCCAGCAGCTCTGTCGAGAGGGAGCTGTTTTTT. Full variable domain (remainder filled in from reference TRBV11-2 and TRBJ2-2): EAGVAQSPRYKIIEKRQSVAFWCNPISGHATLYWYQQILGQGPKLLIQFQNNGVVDDSQLPKDRFSAERLKGVDSTLKIQPAKLEDSAVYLCASSSVERELFFGEGSRLTVL.

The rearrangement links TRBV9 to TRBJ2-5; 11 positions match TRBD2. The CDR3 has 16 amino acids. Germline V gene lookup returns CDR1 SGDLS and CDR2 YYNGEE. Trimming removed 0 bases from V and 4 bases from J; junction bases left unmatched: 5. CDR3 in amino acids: CASSVAASGRRETQYF. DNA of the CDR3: TGTGCCAGCAGCGTAGCGGCTAGCGGGAGGAGAGAGACCCAGTACTTC.

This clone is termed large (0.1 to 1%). CDR3 DNA sequence: TGTGCCAGCAGCACGGGAGGGGGCAAAGCTTTCTTT. Residues: CASSTGGGKAFF. The genes are TRBV21-1 and TRBJ1-1. TRBV21-1 constitutes a pseudogene. CDR3 size: 12 residues.

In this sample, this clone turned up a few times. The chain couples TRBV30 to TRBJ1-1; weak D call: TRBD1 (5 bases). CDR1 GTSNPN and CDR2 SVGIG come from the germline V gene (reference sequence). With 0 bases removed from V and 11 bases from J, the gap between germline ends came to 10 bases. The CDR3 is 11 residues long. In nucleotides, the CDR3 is TGTGCCTGGAGTGTTTTGGGGGGGGCTTTCTTT. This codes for CAWSVLGGAFF. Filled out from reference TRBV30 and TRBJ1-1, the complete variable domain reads SQTIHQWPATLVQPVGSPLSLECTVEGTSNPNLYWYRQAAGRGLQLLFYSVGIGQISSEVPQNLSASRPQDRQFILSSKKLLLSDSGFYLCAWSVLGGAFFGQGTRLTVV.

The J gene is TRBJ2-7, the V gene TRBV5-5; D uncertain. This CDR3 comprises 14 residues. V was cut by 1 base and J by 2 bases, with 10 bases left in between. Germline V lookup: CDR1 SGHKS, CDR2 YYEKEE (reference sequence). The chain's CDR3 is CASSLSGGTYEQYF. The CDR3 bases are TGTGCCAGCAGCTTGTCTGGCGGCACCTACGAGCAGTACTTC.

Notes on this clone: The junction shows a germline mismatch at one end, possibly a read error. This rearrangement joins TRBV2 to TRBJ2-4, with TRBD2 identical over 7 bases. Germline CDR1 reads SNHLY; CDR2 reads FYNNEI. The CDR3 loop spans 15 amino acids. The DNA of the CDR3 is TGTGCCAGCAGGGAAGGGGAGGGGCCCAAAAACATTCAGTACTTC. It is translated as CASREGEGPKNIQYF.

Here the CDR3 DNA reads TGTGCCACCAGCAGAGATGACCCGACGCGGGGCGCGGCTAAAGCTTTCTTT. Encoded protein: CATSRDDPTRGAAKAFF. This chain joins TRBV15 and TRBJ1-1; D perhaps matches TRBD1 (5 bases). This CDR3 comprises 17 residues. Germline CDR1 is LNHNV and CDR2 is YYDKDF (reference sequence). V gave up 0 bases and J gave up 9 bases, with 23 bases separating them.

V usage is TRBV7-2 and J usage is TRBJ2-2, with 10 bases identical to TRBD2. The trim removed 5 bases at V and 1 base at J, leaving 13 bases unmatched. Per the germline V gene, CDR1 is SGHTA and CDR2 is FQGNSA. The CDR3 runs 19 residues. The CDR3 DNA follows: TGTGCCAGCAGCCAAGGTCTAGCGGGAGTGATTTTGAACACCGGGGAGCTGTTTTTT. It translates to CASSQGLAGVILNTGELFF.

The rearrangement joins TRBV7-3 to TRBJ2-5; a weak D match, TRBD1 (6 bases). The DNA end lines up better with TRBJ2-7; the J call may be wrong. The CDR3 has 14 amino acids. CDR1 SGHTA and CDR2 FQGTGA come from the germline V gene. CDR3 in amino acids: CASSLSGTTYEQYF. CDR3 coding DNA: TGTGCCAGCAGCTTAAGTGGGACAACCTACGAGCAGTACTTC.

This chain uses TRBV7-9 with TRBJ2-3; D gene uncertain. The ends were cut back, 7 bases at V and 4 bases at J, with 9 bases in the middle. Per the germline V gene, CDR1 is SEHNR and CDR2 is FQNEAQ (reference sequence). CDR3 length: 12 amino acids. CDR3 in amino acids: CASTLVADTQYF. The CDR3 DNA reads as TGTGCCAGCACCCTAGTGGCAGATACGCAGTATTTT.

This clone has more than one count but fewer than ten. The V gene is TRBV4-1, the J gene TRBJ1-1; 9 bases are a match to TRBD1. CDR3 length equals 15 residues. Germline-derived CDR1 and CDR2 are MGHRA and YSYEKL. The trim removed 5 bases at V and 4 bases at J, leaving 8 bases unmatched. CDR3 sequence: CASSKGQGPLTEAFF. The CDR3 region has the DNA TGCGCCAGCAGCAAGGGACAGGGCCCCCTCACTGAAGCTTTCTTT.

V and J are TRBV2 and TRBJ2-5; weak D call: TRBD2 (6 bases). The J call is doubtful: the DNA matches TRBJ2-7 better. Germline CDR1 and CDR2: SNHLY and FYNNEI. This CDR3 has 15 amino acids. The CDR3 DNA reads TGTGCCAGCAGTGAGGGACTCTCTTCCTCCTACGAGCAGTACTTC. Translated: CASSEGLSSSYEQYF.

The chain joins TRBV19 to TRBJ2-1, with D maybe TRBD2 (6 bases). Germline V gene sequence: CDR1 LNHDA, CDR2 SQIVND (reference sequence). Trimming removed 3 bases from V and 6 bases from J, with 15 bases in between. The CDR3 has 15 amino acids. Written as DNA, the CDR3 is TGTGCCAGTAGTATTGGGTGGGGGGAGGTCAATGAGCAGTTCTTC. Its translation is CASSIGWGEVNEQFF. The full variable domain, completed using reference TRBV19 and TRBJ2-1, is DGGITQSPKYLFRKEGQNVTLSCEQNLNHDAMYWYRQDPGQGLRLIYYSQIVNDFQKGDIAEGYSVSREKKESFPLTVTSAQKNPTAFYLCASSIGWGEVNEQFFGPGTRLTVL.

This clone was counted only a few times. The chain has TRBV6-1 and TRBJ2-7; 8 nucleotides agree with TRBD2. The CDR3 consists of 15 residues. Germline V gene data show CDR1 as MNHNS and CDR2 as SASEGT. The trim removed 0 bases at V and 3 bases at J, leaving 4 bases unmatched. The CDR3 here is CASSEAVSGGYEQYF. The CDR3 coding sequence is TGTGCCAGCAGTGAAGCCGTGAGCGGGGGCTACGAGCAGTACTTC.

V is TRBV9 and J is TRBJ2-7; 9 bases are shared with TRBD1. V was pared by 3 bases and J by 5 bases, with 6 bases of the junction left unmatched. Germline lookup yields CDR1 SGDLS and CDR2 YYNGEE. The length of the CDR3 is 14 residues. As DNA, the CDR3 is TGTGCCAGCAGCGCAGACAGGGGGGTAAACGAGCAGTACTTC. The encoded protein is CASSADRGVNEQYF.

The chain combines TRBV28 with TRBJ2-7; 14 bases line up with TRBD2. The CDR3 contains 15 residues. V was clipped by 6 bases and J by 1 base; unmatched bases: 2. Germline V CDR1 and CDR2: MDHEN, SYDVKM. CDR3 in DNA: TGTGCCAGCAGGACTAGCGGGAGGGTATCCTACGAGCAGTACTTC. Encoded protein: CASRTSGRVSYEQYF.

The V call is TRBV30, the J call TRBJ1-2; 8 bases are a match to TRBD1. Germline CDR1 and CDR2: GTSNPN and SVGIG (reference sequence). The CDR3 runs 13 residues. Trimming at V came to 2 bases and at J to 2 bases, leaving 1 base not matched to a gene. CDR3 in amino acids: CAWSRDRNYGYTF. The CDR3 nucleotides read TGTGCCTGGAGTAGGGACAGGAACTATGGCTACACCTTC.

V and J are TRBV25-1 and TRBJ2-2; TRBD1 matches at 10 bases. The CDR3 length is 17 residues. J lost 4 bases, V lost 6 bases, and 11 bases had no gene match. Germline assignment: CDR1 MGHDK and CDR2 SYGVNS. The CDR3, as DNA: TGTGCCAGCAGCGGGGGGACAGGGGTCTTGGCCACCGGGGAGCTGTTTTTT. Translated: CASSGGTGVLATGELFF.

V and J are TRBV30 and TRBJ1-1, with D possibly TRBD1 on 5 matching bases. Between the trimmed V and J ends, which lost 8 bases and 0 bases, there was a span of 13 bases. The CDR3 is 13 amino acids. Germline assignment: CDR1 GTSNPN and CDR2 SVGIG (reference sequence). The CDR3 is CARSAGMNTEAFF. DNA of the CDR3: TGTGCCCGTAGTGCAGGGATGAACACTGAAGCTTTCTTT.

The CDR3 is CATREGQGAVYGYTF. Here the CDR3 DNA reads TGTGCCACTAGGGAGGGACAGGGGGCAGTTTATGGCTACACCTTC. The chain links TRBV6-1 to TRBJ1-2; 12 bases line up with TRBD1. Trimming cost V 10 bases and J 5 bases; bases outside gene matches: 11. The CDR3 has 15 residues. Germline-derived CDR1 and CDR2 are MNHNS and SASEGT.

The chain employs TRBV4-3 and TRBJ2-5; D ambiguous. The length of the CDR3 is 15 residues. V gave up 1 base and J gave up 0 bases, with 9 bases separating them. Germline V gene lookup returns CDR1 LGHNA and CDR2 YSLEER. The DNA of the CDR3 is TGCGCCAGCAGCCAAGCCCTCTACTACCAAGAGACCCAGTACTTC. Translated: CASSQALYYQETQYF.